This T cell receptor beta chain was identified in a study of CD8 T cells in ankylosing spondylitis. The CDR3 consists of 15 residues. V gave up 7 bases and J gave up 1 base; unmatched junction bases: 6. Looked up from germline, CDR1 is MNHNS and CDR2 is SASEGT. Findings of the study overall: Reactive arthritis synovial fluid and blood previously showed some of these motif variants. It was reported that disease-linked clones were significantly enriched in matched ankylosing spondylitis synovial fluid. What seemed typical of ankylosing spondylitis blood was a TCR beta motif built from about 8 highly homologous variants.

There are a few counts of this clonotype. Its antigen is unknown. Making use of molecular barcodes, quantitative 5'-RACE generated TCR beta libraries. Via MiXCR, TCRdb re-called the 5' RACE reads, giving one row per CDR3 protein. The table lists 450,000 or so distinct CDR3 sequences, approximately 26% of them singletons. The chain uses TRBV6-1 and TRBJ2-2; TRBD1 aligns across 7 bases. Specimen: blood, either unsorted or a sorted T cell fraction (not recorded which). The TCR originated in a male donor with ankylosing spondylitis. As DNA, the CDR3 is TGTGCCAGCACCGGGACAGTTCAGAACACCGGGGAGCTGTTTTTT. Amino acids: CASTGTVQNTGELFF.